Presented here are 16 T cell receptor beta chains from one specimen sequenced in a study of cytomegalovirus exposure and HLA in healthy donors listed by TCRdb under 2017. Library construction relied on the immunoSEQ multiplex PCR assay. For the multiplex PCR, a mixture combining 60 forward primers for TCR Vbeta segments and 13 reverse primers for TCR Jbeta segments was used. The table comes from immuneACCESS by way of TCRdb, which keeps in-frame sequences with V and J called. Part of the clones is missing from these tables; in studies checked, under half for an unresolved V gene and the rest for unknown reasons. The sample table holds some 130,000 clones. Jointly, the top ten make up 1.5% to 2% of the sample. Sample: PBMCs. The receptors were gathered from a woman aged 40-49 years in good health and CMV-seropositive.

CDR3 nucleotide sequence: TGTGCCAGTCAAGGAGGGCGGTCCGGGGAGCTGTTTTTT. The encoded protein is CASQGGRSGELFF. The chain uses TRBV25-1 and TRBJ2-2; D is possibly TRBD2 (6 bases). The CDR3 spans 13 residues. CDR1 MGHDK and CDR2 SYGVNS come from the germline V gene. V was shortened by 9 bases and J by 6 bases, with 14 bases between the two germline ends.

The chain uses TRBV20-1 and TRBJ2-7; no firm D call. The germline V gene encodes CDR1 DFQATT and CDR2 SNEGSKA (reference sequence). The CDR3 covers 11 residues. Deletions cut 6 bases from V and 3 bases from J, with 9 bases between. CDR3 in amino acids: CSARMYYEQYF. The DNA of the CDR3 is TGCAGTGCCAGGATGTACTACGAGCAGTACTTC.

The J gene is TRBJ1-3, the V gene TRBV6-5; D is uncertain. Germline CDR1 is MNHEY and CDR2 is SVGAGI. The length of the CDR3 is 15 residues. Deletions cut 2 bases from V and 0 bases from J, with 8 bases between. CDR3 amino acids: CASSYDWSSGNTIYF. CDR3 in DNA: TGTGCCAGCAGTTACGACTGGAGCTCTGGAAACACCATATATTTT.

This chain uses TRBV9 with TRBJ2-2; D is possibly TRBD1 (6 bases). There are 14 residues in the CDR3. V was cut by 4 bases and J by 6 bases, with 13 bases left in between. Germline loops: CDR1 SGDLS, CDR2 YYNGEE. Here the CDR3 DNA reads TGTGCCAGCAGCCTAACAGGGCCCCCCGGGGAGCTGTTTTTT. As protein: CASSLTGPPGELFF.

This chain connects TRBV14 to TRBJ2-7; 10 nucleotides line up with TRBD2. J lost 6 bases, V lost 3 bases, and 17 bases had no gene match. Germline loops: CDR1 SGHDN, CDR2 FVKESK. CDR3 size: 18 residues. CDR3 region: CASSQRVAGGLSAGEQYF. CDR3 coding DNA: TGTGCCAGCAGCCAGAGGGTAGCGGGAGGCTTGTCCGCGGGCGAGCAGTACTTC.

The chain recombines TRBV5-6 with TRBJ1-1, with TRBD1 identical over 11 bases. V trimming: 4 bases; J trimming: 1 base; junction bases outside the gene matches: 6. CDR1 and CDR2 from the germline V gene are SGHDT and YYEEEE. This CDR3 is 16 amino acids long. The CDR3: CASSPGTGGGNTEAFF. The DNA of the CDR3 is TGTGCCAGCAGCCCCGGGACAGGGGGTGGGAACACTGAAGCTTTCTTT.

The J gene is TRBJ1-1, the V gene TRBV14, with a possible D match to TRBD1 (6 bases). The CDR3 length is 12 residues. With 3 bases removed from V and 7 bases from J, the gap between germline ends came to 9 bases. Germline V gives CDR1 SGHDN, CDR2 FVKESK. CDR3 sequence reads: CASSQGAGEAFF. The CDR3 DNA reads as TGTGCCAGCAGCCAGGGGGCCGGTGAAGCTTTCTTT.

V and J are TRBV6-5 and TRBJ2-3; 9 bases match TRBD2. Germline trimming cut 4 bases from V and 4 bases from J; bases unmatched to any gene: 9. The CDR3 is made up of 16 amino acids. The germline V gene encodes CDR1 MNHEY and CDR2 SVGAGI. The CDR3, as DNA: TGTGCCAGCAGTTTCGGGTCCGCGGGAGGGCCAGATACGCAGTATTTT. Translating gives CASSFGSAGGPDTQYF.

The V and J genes are TRBV19 and TRBJ2-1; D ambiguous. Per germline, CDR1 LNHDA and CDR2 SQIVND (reference sequence). This CDR3 spans 11 amino acids. V lost 5 bases and J 4 bases, leaving 3 bases between the germline ends. CDR3 sequence reads: CASSSYNEQFF. As DNA, the CDR3 is TGTGCCAGTAGTTCTTACAATGAGCAGTTCTTC.

The rearrangement joins TRBV5-4 to TRBJ2-7; 8 bases fit TRBD2. The CDR3 runs 19 residues. The V gene end was trimmed by 0 bases and the J gene end by 1 base; junction bases not matched to a gene: 15. The germline gives CDR1 SGHNT, CDR2 YYREEE (reference sequence). For the CDR3, the DNA is TGTGCCAGCAGCTTGGCCCCGGGCTTCGGGACTAGACTATCCTACGAGCAGTACTTC. It translates to CASSLAPGFGTRLSYEQYF.

V gene TRBV7-9 combines with J gene TRBJ1-3; the D is unclear. Germline CDR1 and CDR2: SEHNR and FQNEAQ (reference sequence). The CDR3 length is 16 residues. V was clipped by 3 bases and J by 0 bases, with 12 bases between them. The CDR3 region has the DNA TGTGCCAGCAGCTTCGGAGGGCCCGACTCTGGAAACACCATATATTTT. Translation: CASSFGGPDSGNTIYF.

This sequence joins TRBV4-2 and TRBJ2-1, with 8 bases identical to TRBD1. Germline V lookup: CDR1 LGHNA, CDR2 YNFKEQ. The CDR3 length is 18 residues. Losses at the gene ends were 0 bases for V and 2 bases for J; bases not matched to a gene: 9. The CDR3 nucleotides read TGTGCCAGCAGCCAAGATCAAACGACAGGGGCTCCCTACAATGAGCAGTTCTTC. This sequence encodes CASSQDQTTGAPYNEQFF.

The rearrangement links TRBV28 to TRBJ1-2; D not resolved. This CDR3 has 14 amino acids. The germline CDR1 and CDR2 sequences are MDHEN and SYDVKM. The chain's CDR3 is CAALAGTLNWGYTF. The CDR3 region has the DNA TGTGCTGCTCTGGCAGGAACCTTAAATTGGGGCTACACCTTC.

The gene calls are TRBV15 and TRBJ2-7; possibly TRBD2 for D (6 bases). Trimming removed 1 base at V and 5 bases at J, with 18 bases between. The CDR3 runs to 16 residues. In germline, CDR1 is LNHNV, CDR2 YYDKDF (reference sequence). The chain's CDR3 is CATSRGIAGTRDEQYF. CDR3 coding DNA: TGTGCCACCAGCAGAGGGATCGCGGGGACTCGGGACGAGCAGTACTTC.

Turning to this clone: One end of the junction is discordant with germline, which a read error may explain. Other DNA sequences in this sample translate to the same CDR3. The V and J genes are TRBV5-5 and TRBJ1-1; D gene unclear. CDR3 length equals 13 residues. The germline gives CDR1 SGHKS, CDR2 YYEKEE (reference sequence). Here the CDR3 reads CASSLAGNTEAFF. DNA for the CDR3: TGTGCCAGCAGTTTGGCGGGGAACACTGAAGCTTTCTTT.

The gene calls are TRBV5-4 and TRBJ1-1; possibly TRBD1 for D (5 bases). Germline values: CDR1 SGHNT, CDR2 YYREEE (reference sequence). The CDR3 contains 13 residues. V was shortened by 1 base and J by 1 base, with 5 bases between the two germline ends. The CDR3 loop reads CASSLTGNTEAFF. The CDR3 DNA reads as TGTGCCAGCAGCTTGACAGGGAACACTGAAGCTTTCTTT.